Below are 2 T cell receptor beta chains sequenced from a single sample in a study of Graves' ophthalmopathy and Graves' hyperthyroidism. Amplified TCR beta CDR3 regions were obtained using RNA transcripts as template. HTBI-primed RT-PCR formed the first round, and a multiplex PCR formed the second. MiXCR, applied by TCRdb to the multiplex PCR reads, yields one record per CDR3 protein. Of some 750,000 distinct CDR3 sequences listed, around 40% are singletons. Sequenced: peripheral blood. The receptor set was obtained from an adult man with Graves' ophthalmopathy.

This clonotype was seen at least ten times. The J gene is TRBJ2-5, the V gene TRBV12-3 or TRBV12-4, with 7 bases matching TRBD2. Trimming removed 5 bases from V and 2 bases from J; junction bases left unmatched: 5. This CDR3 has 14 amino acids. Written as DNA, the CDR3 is TGTGCCAGCAGTCCAAGCGGGGCACAAGAGACCCAGTACTTC. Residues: CASSPSGAQETQYF.

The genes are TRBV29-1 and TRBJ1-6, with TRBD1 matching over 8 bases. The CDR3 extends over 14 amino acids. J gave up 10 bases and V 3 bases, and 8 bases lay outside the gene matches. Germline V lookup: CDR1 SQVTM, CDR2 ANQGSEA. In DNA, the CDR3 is TGCAGCGTTGACGGACAGGGTGGGAACTCACCCCTCCACTTT. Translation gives CSVDGQGGNSPLHF.